The present entry profiles one T cell receptor beta chain with its context. Other DNA sequences within the sample encode an identical CDR3. The data originate from a study of shared clonotypes between healthy human individuals. All the donors were Caucasian adults who lived in Nashville, Tennessee. The repertoire was sequenced with immunoSEQ multiplex PCR; TCRdb's copy has only in-frame clones and lacks some. The sample contains a few million clones, more than 85% of which appear only once. The sample consisted of naive CD4+ T cells from PBMCs. The subset was: CD45RA+ positively selected. This receptor was obtained from a man aged 18 to 30 in good health. Some clones in this sample may be carry-over from other donors' samples.

The CDR3: CASSVGRTSGTDTQYF. The CDR3 DNA reads as TGTGCCAGCAGCGTAGGGAGGACTAGCGGCACAGATACGCAGTATTTT. J is TRBJ2-3 and V is TRBV9, with 9 bases fitting TRBD2. Losses at the gene ends were 0 bases for V and 1 base for J; bases not matched to a gene: 3. In germline, CDR1 is SGDLS, CDR2 YYNGEE. The CDR3 spans 16 residues.